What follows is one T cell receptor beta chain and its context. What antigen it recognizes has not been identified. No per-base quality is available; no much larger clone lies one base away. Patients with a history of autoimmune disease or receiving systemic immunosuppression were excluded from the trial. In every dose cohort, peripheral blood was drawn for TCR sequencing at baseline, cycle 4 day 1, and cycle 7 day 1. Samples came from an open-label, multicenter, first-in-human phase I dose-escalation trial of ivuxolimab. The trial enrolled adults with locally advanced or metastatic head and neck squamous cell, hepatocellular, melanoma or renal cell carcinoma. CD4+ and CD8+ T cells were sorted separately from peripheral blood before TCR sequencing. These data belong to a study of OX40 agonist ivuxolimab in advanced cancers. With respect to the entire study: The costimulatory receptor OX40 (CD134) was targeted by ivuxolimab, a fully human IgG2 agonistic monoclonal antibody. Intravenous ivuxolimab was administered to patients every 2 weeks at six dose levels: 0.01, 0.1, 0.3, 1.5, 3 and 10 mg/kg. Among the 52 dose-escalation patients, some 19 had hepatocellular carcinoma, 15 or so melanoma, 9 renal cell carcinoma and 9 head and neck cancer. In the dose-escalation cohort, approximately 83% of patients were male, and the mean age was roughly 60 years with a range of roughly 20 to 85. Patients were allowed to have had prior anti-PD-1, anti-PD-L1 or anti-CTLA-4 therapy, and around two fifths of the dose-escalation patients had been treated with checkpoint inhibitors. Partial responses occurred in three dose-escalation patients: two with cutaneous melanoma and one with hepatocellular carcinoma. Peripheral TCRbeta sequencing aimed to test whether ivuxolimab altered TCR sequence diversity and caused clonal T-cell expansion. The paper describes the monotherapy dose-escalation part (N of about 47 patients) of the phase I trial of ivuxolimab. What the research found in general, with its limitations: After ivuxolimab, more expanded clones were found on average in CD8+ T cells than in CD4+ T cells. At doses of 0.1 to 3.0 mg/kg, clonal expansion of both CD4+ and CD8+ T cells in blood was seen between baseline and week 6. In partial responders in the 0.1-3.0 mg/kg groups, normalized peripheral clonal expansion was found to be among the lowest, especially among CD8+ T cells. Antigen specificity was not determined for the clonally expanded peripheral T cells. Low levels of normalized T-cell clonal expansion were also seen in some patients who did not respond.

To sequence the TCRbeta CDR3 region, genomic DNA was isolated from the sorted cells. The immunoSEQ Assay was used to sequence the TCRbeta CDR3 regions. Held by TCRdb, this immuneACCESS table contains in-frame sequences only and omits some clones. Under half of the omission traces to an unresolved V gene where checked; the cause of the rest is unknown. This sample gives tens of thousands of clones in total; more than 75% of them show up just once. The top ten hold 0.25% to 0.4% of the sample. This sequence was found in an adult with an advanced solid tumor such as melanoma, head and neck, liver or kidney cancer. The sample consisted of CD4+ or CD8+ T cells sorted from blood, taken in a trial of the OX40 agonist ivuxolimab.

CDR3 loop: CASSQVAGRSGEKLFF. The DNA sequence is given as TGTGCCAGCAGCCAAGTTGCGGGGCGGAGCGGTGAAAAACTGTTTTTT. The sequence joins TRBV14 to TRBJ1-4; tentative D gene TRBD1, with 5 bases matching. The germline V gene sets CDR1 to SGHDN and CDR2 to FVKESK. The CDR3 measures 16 amino acids from cysteine to phenylalanine. The CDR3 DNA has 48 bases and is translated from base 1. V drops 1 base and J drops 7 bases, leaving 16 bases in between.